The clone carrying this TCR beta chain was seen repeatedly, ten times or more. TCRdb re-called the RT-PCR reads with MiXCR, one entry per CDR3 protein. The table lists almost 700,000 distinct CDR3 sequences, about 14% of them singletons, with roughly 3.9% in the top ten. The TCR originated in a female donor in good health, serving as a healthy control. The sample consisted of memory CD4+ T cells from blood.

The CDR3 sequence: CASSYGTDTQYF. CDR3 nucleotides: TGCGCCAGCAGCTACGGCACAGATACGCAGTATTTT. The rearrangement uses TRBV5-1 and TRBJ2-3; D uncertain. Germline V gene data show CDR1 as SGHRS and CDR2 as YFSETQ. CDR3 length equals 12 residues. V lost 3 bases to trimming and J lost 1 base, with 3 bases between them.